Listed here is a single T cell receptor beta chain. What it binds is unknown. These data belong to a study of human T cells and chemical hapten exposure. Study at large: Epicutaneous patch tests delivered 0.01% DPC to the upper back, with evaluation at 6 days. Patients, predominantly female, presented with alopecia areata, totalis or universalis.

TCRdb used MiXCR to reprocess the RACE reads, holding one entry per CDR3 protein. The sample contains nearly 55,000 distinct CDR3 sequences, over 9.5% of which appear only once. Time point denoted: patch test 2, 6 weeks after DPC sensitization. Treatment given: therapeutic diphenylcyclopropenone sensitization with weekly scalp DPC. Study outcomes and limitations: DPC sensitization left the count of TCRs above 1 in 1000 unchanged.

The TCR comes from a woman aged 45 to 65 with alopecia areata. Some clones in this sample may be carry-over from other donors' samples. The sample was whole blood, taken in connection with sensitization to the hapten diphenylcyclopropenone (DPC).

The CDR3 is CSATGPRGGTDTQYF. The CDR3 nucleotides read TGCAGTGCTACGGGACCCCGGGGGGGCACAGATACGCAGTATTTT. V and J are TRBV20-1 and TRBJ2-3, with 7 bases identical to TRBD2. Trimming removed 4 bases from V and 1 base from J; junction bases left unmatched: 8. The germline CDR1 and CDR2 sequences are DFQATT and SNEGSKA (reference sequence). This CDR3 has 15 amino acids.